This TCR beta chain was recovered during a study of T cell responses to AZD1222 COVID-19 vaccine. Whole-study context: Pooled together were second doses at about 4 or about 12 weeks. Study-level results: There were repertoire samples only from the period after the peak T cell response. Spike-specific TCR repertoires showed rising breadth and depth after two AZD1222 doses.

The table lists this clone with a few counts. What it binds is not known. Data came from immunoSEQ multiplex PCR; TCRdb stores just in-frame clones and leaves some out. The table includes 90,000 to 120,000 clones, approximately 92% detected once. Germline assignment: CDR1 MNHEY and CDR2 SVGAGI. The CDR3 is made up of 15 amino acids. Trimming cost V 7 bases and J 3 bases; bases outside gene matches: 8. The rearrangement joins TRBV6-5 to TRBJ2-7; TRBD2 matches 11 bases. This clonotype originated in an adult in good health. The source material was peripheral blood, sampled on day 0 of AZD1222 vaccination. In nucleotides, the CDR3 is TGTGCCAGCAAACTCACTAGCGGGAGCAACTACGAGCAGTACTTC. It specifies CASKLTSGSNYEQYF.